The 18 T cell receptor beta chains below all came from one sample that was sequenced in a study of long-term antiretroviral therapy in people with HIV. The immunoSEQ assay was v3.0, run at survey level. Assay: immunoSEQ multiplex PCR; the TCRdb copy retains only in-frame clones and omits some. Here the sample spans tens of thousands of clones, roughly four fifths being singletons. The material sequenced was unsorted PBMCs, taken 0.4 years after starting antiretroviral therapy. The receptors stem from a man in his fifties or sixties with HIV.

This sequence joins TRBV7-3 and TRBJ1-2; no clear D. Between the trimmed V and J ends, which lost 1 base and 6 bases, there was a span of 15 bases. The CDR3 is made up of 15 amino acids. Germline-derived CDR1 and CDR2 are SGHTA and FQGTGA. The CDR3 loop is CASSLISGEANGYTF. The CDR3 DNA follows: TGTGCCAGCAGCTTAATTAGTGGGGAGGCGAATGGCTACACCTTC.

The rearrangement joins TRBV19 to TRBJ2-4; 12 bases are a match to TRBD1. There are 18 residues in the CDR3. Losses at the gene ends were 2 bases for V and 8 bases for J; bases not matched to a gene: 13. The germline CDR1 and CDR2 sequences are LNHDA and SQIVND (reference sequence). In DNA form, the CDR3 reads TGTGCCAGTAGTATAACCGCGCCCGGGACAGGGGGCAGGTACATTCAGTACTTC. Translating gives CASSITAPGTGGRYIQYF. The whole variable domain, remainder taken from reference TRBV19 and TRBJ2-4, is DGGITQSPKYLFRKEGQNVTLSCEQNLNHDAMYWYRQDPGQGLRLIYYSQIVNDFQKGDIAEGYSVSREKKESFPLTVTSAQKNPTAFYLCASSITAPGTGGRYIQYFGAGTRLSVL.

V gene TRBV6-5 combines with J gene TRBJ2-7; 8 bases match TRBD2. Germline V CDR1 and CDR2: MNHEY, SVGAGI. CDR3 length: 13 amino acids. V shed 4 bases and J 2 bases; nucleotides not matched to a gene: 1. CDR3 sequence: CASSFGGAYEQYF. CDR3 DNA sequence: TGTGCCAGCAGTTTCGGGGGGGCCTACGAGCAGTACTTC.

The chain links TRBV7-9 to TRBJ1-3; D is undetermined. The length of the CDR3 is 15 residues. Trimming took 4 bases from V and 0 from J, leaving 10 bases between them. Per the germline V gene, CDR1 is SEHNR and CDR2 is FQNEAQ (reference sequence). DNA of the CDR3: TGTGCCAGCAGCTCAGGACCGCTCTCTGGAAACACCATATATTTT. Encoded protein: CASSSGPLSGNTIYF.

This clone was counted between two and nine times. The chain links TRBV11-2 to TRBJ2-3; 10 positions agree with TRBD1. The V and J ends lost 3 bases and 4 bases, in that order; junction bases with no gene match: 4. The CDR3 has 15 residues. Germline-derived CDR1 and CDR2 are SGHAT and FQNNGV. In DNA form, the CDR3 reads TGTGCCAGCAGCTTCGGGACAGGGGATTCAGATACGCAGTATTTT. Translated: CASSFGTGDSDTQYF.

About this clone itself: A read error may produce the germline difference seen at one junction end. The gene calls are TRBV7-7 and TRBJ2-1, with 11 nucleotides matching TRBD1. The CDR3 spans 14 residues. Looked up from germline, CDR1 is SSHAT and CDR2 is FNYEAQ (reference sequence). CDR3: CASSLDRGLYEQFF. CDR3 bases: TGTGCTAGCAGCTTGGACAGGGGGCTATATGAGCAGTTCTTC.

This rearrangement joins TRBV6-5 to TRBJ1-2; D gene uncertain. CDR3 length: 15 amino acids. Germline CDR1 is MNHEY and CDR2 is SVGAGI. Trimming shortened V by 0 bases and J by 4 bases, and 12 bases separated the two germline ends. The CDR3: CASSYSGRLSYGYTF. CDR3 DNA sequence: TGTGCCAGCAGTTACTCGGGCAGGCTCTCCTATGGCTACACCTTC.

The genes are TRBV10-3 and TRBJ2-3, with 11 bases aligning to TRBD2. This CDR3 spans 15 amino acids. Germline CDR1 is ENHRY and CDR2 is SYGVKD. V gave up 4 bases and J gave up 2 bases; unmatched junction bases: 2. CDR3 loop: CAISGLAGTTDTQYF. The CDR3, as DNA: TGTGCCATCAGTGGACTAGCGGGGACCACAGATACGCAGTATTTT.

The CDR3 reads CASSLTGTGSYEQYF. DNA for the CDR3: TGTGCCAGCAGCTTAACCGGGACAGGCTCCTACGAGCAGTACTTC. The chain combines TRBV2 with TRBJ2-7, with TRBD1 matching 8 bases. The germline V gene has CDR1 SNHLY and CDR2 FYNNEI. The CDR3 extends over 15 amino acids. Trimming took 6 bases from V and 0 from J; bases not matched to a gene: 7.

The chain's CDR3 is CASSPSGGQGTEAFF. The CDR3 bases are TGTGCCAGCAGCCCTTCGGGCGGCCAGGGCACTGAAGCTTTCTTT. The rearrangement uses TRBV13 and TRBJ1-1; a weak D match, TRBD1 (5 bases). CDR3 length equals 15 residues. V was trimmed by 5 bases and J by 4 bases, leaving 17 bases between them. Germline V lookup: CDR1 PRHDT, CDR2 FYEKMQ (reference sequence). Complete variable domain (other parts from reference TRBV13 and TRBJ1-1): AAGVIQSPRHLIKEKRETATLKCYPIPRHDTVYWYQQGPGQDPQFLISFYEKMQSDKGSIPDRFSAQQFSDYHSELNMSSLELGDSALYFCASSPSGGQGTEAFFGQGTRLTVV.

This chain connects TRBV5-1 to TRBJ2-5; no clear D. Trimming left V 4 bases short and J 1 base short, with 8 bases between. Germline V CDR1 and CDR2: SGHRS, YFSETQ. The CDR3 totals 13 residues. CDR3 in DNA: TGCGCCAGCAGCGGCGAATTCCAAGAGACCCAGTACTTC. Its protein product is CASSGEFQETQYF.

This rearrangement joins TRBV4-1 to TRBJ2-1, with 7 bases fitting TRBD2. Losses at the gene ends were 3 bases for V and 9 bases for J; bases not matched to a gene: 23. Germline values: CDR1 MGHRA, CDR2 YSYEKL. This CDR3 contains 19 residues. For the CDR3, the DNA is TGCGCCAGCAGCCATGCGGGACGATCGGGACTAACCCTGGGGGGTGAGCAGTTCTTC. Its protein is CASSHAGRSGLTLGGEQFF.

This chain connects TRBV27 to TRBJ1-1; perhaps TRBD1 as D (5 bases). Looked up from germline, CDR1 is MNHEY and CDR2 is SMNVEV (reference sequence). There are 16 residues in the CDR3. V lost 5 bases and J 0 bases, leaving 16 bases between the germline ends. The CDR3 is CASSPGGGRMNTEAFF. The CDR3 bases are TGTGCCAGCAGTCCCGGGGGGGGGAGGATGAACACTGAAGCTTTCTTT.

The rearrangement uses TRBV6-1 and TRBJ1-5; D uncertain. V was cut by 8 bases and J by 4 bases, with 18 bases left in between. The CDR3 spans 15 residues. Looked up from germline, CDR1 is MNHNS and CDR2 is SASEGT. DNA for the CDR3: TGTGCCAGCTCCCGAGTGGACCTTTCTAATCAGCCCCAGCATTTT. Protein product: CASSRVDLSNQPQHF.

The genes are TRBV7-2 and TRBJ1-3; 8 positions agree with TRBD1. The length of the CDR3 is 16 residues. CDR1 is SGHTA and CDR2 is FQGNSA in the germline V gene. V trimming: 4 bases; J trimming: 1 base; junction bases outside the gene matches: 6. CDR3 protein: CASSYDRGVSGNTIYF. CDR3 coding DNA: TGTGCCAGCAGCTATGACAGGGGAGTTTCTGGAAACACCATATATTTT.

The chain uses TRBV7-9 and TRBJ1-5; 7 bases line up with TRBD1. V shed 1 base and J 5 bases; nucleotides not matched to a gene: 2. From germline, CDR1 is SEHNR and CDR2 FQNEAQ (reference sequence). CDR3 length: 14 residues. CDR3 region: CASSLEGGDQPQHF. CDR3 nucleotide sequence: TGTGCCAGCAGCTTAGAAGGGGGCGATCAGCCCCAGCATTTT. The full variable domain, in which reference TRBV7-9 and TRBJ1-5 provide the parts outside the CDR3, is DTGVSQNPRHKITKRGQNVTFRCDPISEHNRLYWYRQTLGQGPEFLTYFQNEAQLEKSRLLSDRFSAERPKGSFSTLEIQRTEQGDSAMYLCASSLEGGDQPQHFGDGTRLSIL.

The chain carries TRBV2 and TRBJ1-5, with TRBD1 identical over 8 bases. The CDR3 sequence is 15 residues long. V was clipped by 6 bases and J by 0 bases; unmatched bases: 4. Per the germline V gene, CDR1 is SNHLY and CDR2 is FYNNEI. The CDR3 here is CASRTGANSNQPQHF. Here the CDR3 DNA reads TGTGCCAGCAGGACAGGGGCCAATAGCAATCAGCCCCAGCATTTT.

J is TRBJ1-1 and V is TRBV7-2, with 7 bases identical to TRBD1. J lost 1 base, V lost 6 bases, and 11 bases had no gene match. The CDR3 has 16 amino acids. CDR1 SGHTA and CDR2 FQGNSA come from the germline V gene. CDR3 region: CASRRTGEGKNTEAFF. The DNA for the CDR3 is TGTGCCAGCAGACGAACAGGGGAGGGGAAGAACACTGAAGCTTTCTTT.